The clone carrying this T cell receptor (beta chain) was counted ten times or more. Its antigen is undetermined. This sample stems from a study of response to subunit inactivated influenza vaccine. Study-wide results and limits: The authors suggested that every seasonal influenza vaccination recruits few new T cells.

TCRdb ran MiXCR on the RT-PCR reads and lists one entry per CDR3 protein. Of roughly 500,000 distinct CDR3 sequences detected, approximately 16% appear once; the ten largest clones hold approximately 3%. The CDR3 covers 16 residues. V trimming: 5 bases; J trimming: 1 base; junction bases outside the gene matches: 10. The material was CD4+ T cells sorted from PBMCs, obtained less than 30 months after vaccination. This receptor was taken from a man aged 50-75 years who received an inactivated influenza vaccine. This chain links TRBV12-3 or TRBV12-4 with TRBJ1-1; 7 bases fit TRBD1. CDR3 sequence reads: CASSLGQLRGNTEAFF. DNA for the CDR3: TGTGCCAGCAGTCTGGGACAGCTTCGGGGGAACACTGAAGCTTTCTTT.